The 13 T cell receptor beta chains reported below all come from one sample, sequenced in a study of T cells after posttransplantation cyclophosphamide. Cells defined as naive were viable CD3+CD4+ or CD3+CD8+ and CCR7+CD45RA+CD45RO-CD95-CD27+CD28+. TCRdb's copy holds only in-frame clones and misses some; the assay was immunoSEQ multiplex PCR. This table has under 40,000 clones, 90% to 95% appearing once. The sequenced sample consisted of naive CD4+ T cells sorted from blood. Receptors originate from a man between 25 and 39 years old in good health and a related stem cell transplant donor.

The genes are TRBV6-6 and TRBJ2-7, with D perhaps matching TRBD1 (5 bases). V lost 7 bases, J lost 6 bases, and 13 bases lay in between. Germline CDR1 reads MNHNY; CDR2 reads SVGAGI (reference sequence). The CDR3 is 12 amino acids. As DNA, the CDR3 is TGTGCCAGCACCCCTAAGGGGTCCGAGCAGTACTTC. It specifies CASTPKGSEQYF.

CDR3 residues: CASGGTGGHEQYF. In DNA form, the CDR3 reads TGCGCCAGCGGAGGAACAGGGGGCCACGAGCAGTACTTC. The chain couples TRBV5-1 to TRBJ2-7, with 9 bases lining up with TRBD1. Trimming took 7 bases from V and 5 from J; bases not matched to a gene: 7. CDR3 length: 13 amino acids. The V gene's germline CDR1 is SGHRS and CDR2 YFSETQ.

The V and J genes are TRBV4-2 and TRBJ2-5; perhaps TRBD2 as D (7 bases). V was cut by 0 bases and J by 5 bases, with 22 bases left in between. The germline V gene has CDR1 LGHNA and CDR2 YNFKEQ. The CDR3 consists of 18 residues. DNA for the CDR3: TGTGCCAGCAGCCAAGATTTCCCCGGCGGGGGCGTGAAGGAGACCCAGTACTTC. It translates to CASSQDFPGGGVKETQYF.

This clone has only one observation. CDR3 region: CSVGQGTKSYTF. CDR3 bases: TGCAGCGTTGGCCAGGGTACGAAGAGCTACACCTTC. This chain joins TRBV29-1 and TRBJ1-2; possible D gene TRBD1, 5 bases. CDR1 is SQVTM and CDR2 is ANQGSEA in the germline V gene. V lost 4 bases and J lost 9, with 15 bases in between. The CDR3 has 12 residues.

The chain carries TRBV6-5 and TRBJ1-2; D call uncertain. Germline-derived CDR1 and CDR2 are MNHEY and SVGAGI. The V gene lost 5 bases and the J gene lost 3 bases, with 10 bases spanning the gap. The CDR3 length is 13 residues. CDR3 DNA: TGTGCCAGCAGTCGAGACACGGACTATGGCTACACCTTC. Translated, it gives CASSRDTDYGYTF.

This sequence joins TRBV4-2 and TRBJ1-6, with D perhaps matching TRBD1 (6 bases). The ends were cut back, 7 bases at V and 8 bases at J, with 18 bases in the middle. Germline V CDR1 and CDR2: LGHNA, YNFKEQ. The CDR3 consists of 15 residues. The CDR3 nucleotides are TGTGCCAGCACCCTACAGGGTGAGAGGGATTCACCCCTCCACTTT. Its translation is CASTLQGERDSPLHF.

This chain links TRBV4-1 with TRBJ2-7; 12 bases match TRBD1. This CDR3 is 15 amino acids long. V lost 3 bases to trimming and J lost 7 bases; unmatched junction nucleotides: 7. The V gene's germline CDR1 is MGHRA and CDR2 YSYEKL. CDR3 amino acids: CASSHPGQGAREQYF. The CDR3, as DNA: TGCGCCAGCAGCCATCCGGGACAGGGGGCCCGGGAGCAGTACTTC.

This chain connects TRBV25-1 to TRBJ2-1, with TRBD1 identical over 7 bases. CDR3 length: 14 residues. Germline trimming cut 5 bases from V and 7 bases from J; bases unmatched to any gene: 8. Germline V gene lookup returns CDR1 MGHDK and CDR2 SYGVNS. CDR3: CASSRGGVANEQFF. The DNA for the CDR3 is TGTGCCAGCAGTCGAGGGGGCGTAGCAAATGAGCAGTTCTTC. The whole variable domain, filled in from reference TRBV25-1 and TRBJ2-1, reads EADIYQTPRYLVIGTGKKITLECSQTMGHDKMYWYQQDPGMELHLIHYSYGVNSTEKGDLSSESTVSRIRTEHFPLTLESARPSHTSQYLCASSRGGVANEQFFGPGTRLTVL.

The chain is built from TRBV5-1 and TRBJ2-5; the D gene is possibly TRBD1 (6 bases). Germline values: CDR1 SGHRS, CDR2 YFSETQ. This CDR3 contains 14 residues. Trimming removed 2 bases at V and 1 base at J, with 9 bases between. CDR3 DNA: TGCGCCAGCAGCTTCAGGGGATCCCAAGAGACCCAGTACTTC. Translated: CASSFRGSQETQYF. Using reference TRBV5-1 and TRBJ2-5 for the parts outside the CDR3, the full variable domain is KAGVTQTPRYLIKTRGQQVTLSCSPISGHRSVSWYQQTPGQGLQFLFEYFSETQRNKGNFPGRFSGRQFSNSRSEMNVSTLELGDSALYLCASSFRGSQETQYFGPGTRLLVL.

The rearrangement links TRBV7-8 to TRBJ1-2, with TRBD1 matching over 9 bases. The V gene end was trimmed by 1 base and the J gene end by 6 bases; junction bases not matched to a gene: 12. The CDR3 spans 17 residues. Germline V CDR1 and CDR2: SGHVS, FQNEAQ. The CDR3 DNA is TGTGCCAGCAGCTTAGAGGGGCTTGGGACAGGGAGCGATGGCTACACCTTC. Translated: CASSLEGLGTGSDGYTF.

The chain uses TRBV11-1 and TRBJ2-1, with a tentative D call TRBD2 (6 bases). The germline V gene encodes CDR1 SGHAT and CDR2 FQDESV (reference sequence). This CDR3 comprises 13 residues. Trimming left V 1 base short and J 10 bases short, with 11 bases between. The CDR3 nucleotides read TGTGCCAGCAGCTTAGGGACACGGGGGGAGCAGTTCTTC. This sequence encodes CASSLGTRGEQFF.

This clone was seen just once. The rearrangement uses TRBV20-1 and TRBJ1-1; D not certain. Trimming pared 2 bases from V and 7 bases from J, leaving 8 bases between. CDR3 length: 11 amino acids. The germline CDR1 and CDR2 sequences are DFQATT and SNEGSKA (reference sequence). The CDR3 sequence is CSARSTVEAFF. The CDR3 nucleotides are TGCAGTGCTAGATCGACTGTTGAAGCTTTCTTT.

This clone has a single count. This CDR3 is CASSSEGGRSYEQYF. The CDR3 DNA follows: TGTGCCAGCAGCTCGGAAGGGGGCCGGTCCTACGAGCAGTACTTC. J is TRBJ2-7 and V is TRBV5-5; TRBD1 aligns across 7 bases. CDR3 length: 15 residues. The V segment lost 3 bases and the J segment 1 base; nucleotides outside the gene matches: 7. Germline loops: CDR1 SGHKS, CDR2 YYEKEE (reference sequence).